This T cell receptor (beta chain) came from a study of tissue T cells after allogeneic stem cell transplantation. Stated time point: mouse harvest day 7 after allogeneic transplant. The graft held 10^6 splenic CD5+ T cells and 10^7 T-cell-depleted bone marrow cells. This mouse GVHD model was MHC-mismatched B6 to BALB/c, profiled day 7 or 14. A remark on this clone: Gene names refer to mouse genes. The CDR3 end is not reached by the read, which stops 1 residue before it; the germline J gene fills it in.

Per the germline V gene, CDR1 is SGHND and CDR2 is FRSKSL. The CDR3 sequence is 14 residues long. The germline V and J ends were trimmed by 6 bases and 1 base, with 9 bases remaining between them. Assay used: immunoSEQ multiplex PCR; TCRdb lists only in-frame clones, some missing. The data show approximately 7,600 clones, roughly half seen once. The chain couples TRBV15 to TRBJ1-4; D may be TRBD1 (5 bases). The TCR sequence derives from a female BALB/c mouse given C57BL/6 T cells with graft-versus-host disease after an allogeneic hematopoietic cell transplant. Sequenced input: gut tissue. The part of the CDR3 DNA that was read is TGTGCCAGCAGGTGGGGGAGTTCCAACGAAAGATTATTT. Protein sequence: CASRWGSSNERLF. The whole CDR3 is CASRWGSSNERLFF.